Below, 23 T cell receptor beta chains from the same sample are listed, as sequenced in a study of shared clonotypes between healthy human individuals. Positively selected for CCR7, the CD45RO-negative cells used as naive CD8 cells excluded terminally differentiated effector memory CD45RA+ cells. Here immunoSEQ multiplex PCR was the method, and the copy in TCRdb shows in-frame clones only, minus some. The sample holds 1.5 million to 2.5 million clones; about 95% are singletons and the top ten take approximately 1.2%. Sequenced input: naive CD8+ T cells sorted from blood. The receptors originated from a man between 18 and 35 years old in good health.

With regard to this clone: The sample contains more than one DNA sequence encoding this CDR3. The gene calls are TRBV11-2 and TRBJ1-2; 7 positions agree with TRBD1. The germline V gene has CDR1 SGHAT and CDR2 FQNNGV. Trimming took 1 base from V and 8 from J; bases not matched to a gene: 7. The CDR3 is made up of 14 amino acids. In DNA form, the CDR3 reads TGTGCCAGCAGCTTAGGACAGGGAGTGTACGGCTACACCTTC. This encodes CASSLGQGVYGYTF.

This chain connects TRBV9 to TRBJ2-3; TRBD2 matches 16 bases. The ends lost 4 bases at V and 2 bases at J; junction bases unmatched: 4. CDR3 size: 17 residues. The germline CDR1 and CDR2 sequences are SGDLS and YYNGEE. The CDR3 reads CASSPGLAGGYTDTQYF. The CDR3 DNA follows: TGTGCCAGCAGCCCGGGACTAGCGGGGGGGTACACAGATACGCAGTATTTT.

CDR3 loop: CASRPNTEYNSPLHF. The CDR3 DNA is TGTGCCAGCAGGCCCAACACAGAGTATAATTCACCCCTCCACTTT. The gene calls are TRBV6-5 and TRBJ1-6; no firm D call. CDR3 length: 15 residues. In germline, CDR1 is MNHEY, CDR2 SVGAGI. The germline V and J ends were trimmed by 6 bases and 4 bases, with 13 bases remaining between them.

CDR3 nucleotide sequence: TGTGCCAGCAGTCCTATAGGACCGAACACTGAAGCTTTCTTT. It encodes CASSPIGPNTEAFF. The rearrangement joins TRBV6-5 to TRBJ1-1; D not resolved. Germline CDR1 MNHEY, CDR2 SVGAGI. The length of the CDR3 is 14 residues. V was clipped by 5 bases and J by 1 base, with 11 bases between them.

This clone was found once. This sample also contains other DNA sequences that code for the same CDR3. V usage is TRBV15 and J usage is TRBJ1-3; 8 bases align to TRBD1. Germline V gene data show CDR1 as LNHNV and CDR2 as YYDKDF (reference sequence). Unmatched junction bases numbered 1, after V lost 0 bases and J lost 3 bases. This CDR3 is 15 amino acids long. In nucleotides, the CDR3 is TGTGCCACCAGCAGAGACAGGGGGCTTGGAAACACCATATATTTT. It is translated as CATSRDRGLGNTIYF.

This chain connects TRBV25-1 to TRBJ2-1, with D maybe TRBD2 (5 bases). V lost 3 bases and J lost 5, with 11 bases in between. Germline lookup yields CDR1 MGHDK and CDR2 SYGVNS. The CDR3 has 14 amino acids. CDR3: CASSDAEVHNEQFF. The CDR3 nucleotides read TGTGCCAGCAGTGACGCGGAGGTTCACAATGAGCAGTTCTTC.

As concerns this clone: Other DNA sequences within the sample encode an identical CDR3. The chain links TRBV5-1 to TRBJ2-7; 11 bases are shared with TRBD2. CDR3 size: 15 residues. Per germline, CDR1 SGHRS and CDR2 YFSETQ. With V trimmed by 0 bases and J by 1 base, 0 bases remained unmatched. The CDR3 protein is CASSLGLAGSYEQYF. CDR3 coding DNA: TGCGCCAGCAGCTTGGGACTAGCGGGATCCTACGAGCAGTACTTC.

The gene calls are TRBV7-9 and TRBJ2-6; no clear D gene. This CDR3 region has 16 residues. Germline CDR1 reads SEHNR; CDR2 reads FQNEAQ (reference sequence). V was pared by 3 bases and J by 2 bases, with 11 bases between. This CDR3 is CASSFVETTGANVLTF. The CDR3 bases are TGTGCCAGCAGCTTTGTAGAAACTACTGGGGCCAACGTCCTGACTTTC.

This clone appeared once. The V call is TRBV9, the J call TRBJ2-7; 7 bases fit TRBD2. Unmatched junction bases numbered 4, after V lost 4 bases and J lost 0 bases. This CDR3 region has 14 residues. Germline-derived CDR1 and CDR2 are SGDLS and YYNGEE. This chain's CDR3 is CASSSTSASYEQYF. The CDR3 bases are TGTGCCAGCAGCTCAACTAGCGCCTCCTACGAGCAGTACTTC.

The chain has TRBV6-1 and TRBJ1-4, with D possibly being TRBD1 (5 bases). The CDR3 extends over 13 amino acids. V was pared by 7 bases and J by 6 bases, with 12 bases between. From germline, CDR1 is MNHNS and CDR2 SASEGT. For the CDR3, the DNA is TGTGCCAGCATCGGGACGGGGTATGAAAAACTGTTTTTT. Protein sequence: CASIGTGYEKLFF.

This chain links TRBV13 with TRBJ2-7; TRBD1 might be the D (7 bases). The CDR3 is 16 amino acids. The V end lost 1 base, the J end lost 2 bases, and 15 bases lay between the germline ends. CDR1 is PRHDT, CDR2 FYEKMQ, per germline (reference sequence). The CDR3 reads CASSLAARGEPYEQYF. The CDR3 DNA sequence: TGTGCCAGCAGCTTAGCGGCCAGGGGGGAACCCTACGAGCAGTACTTC.

This chain links TRBV30 with TRBJ1-1, with TRBD1 identical over 9 bases. There are 18 residues in the CDR3. CDR1 and CDR2 from the germline V gene are GTSNPN and SVGIG (reference sequence). Trimming cost V 2 bases and J 0 bases; bases outside gene matches: 13. The CDR3 region is CAWSRTGAHYDMNTEAFF. In DNA form, the CDR3 reads TGTGCCTGGAGTCGGACAGGGGCCCATTACGACATGAACACTGAAGCTTTCTTT.

The V gene is TRBV19, the J gene TRBJ2-1, with a possible D match to TRBD2 (6 bases). The CDR3 runs 14 residues. Trimming left V 6 bases short and J 13 bases short, with 22 bases between. The germline gives CDR1 LNHDA, CDR2 SQIVND (reference sequence). CDR3 protein: CASSSAGTLLFQFF. Written as DNA, the CDR3 is TGTGCCAGTAGCTCGGCCGGGACTTTGTTATTCCAGTTCTTC.

The V call is TRBV9, the J call TRBJ2-3; D unclear. This CDR3 region has 14 residues. V gave up 4 bases and J gave up 2 bases, with 11 bases separating them. Germline loops: CDR1 SGDLS, CDR2 YYNGEE. The DNA for the CDR3 is TGTGCCAGCAGCTCCCGTGGGGACACAGATACGCAGTATTTT. Protein sequence: CASSSRGDTDTQYF.

CDR3 DNA: TGCAGCGTTGAAGTGGGCAGGGGGTTGGATACGCAGTATTTT. It specifies CSVEVGRGLDTQYF. The V gene is TRBV29-1, the J gene TRBJ2-3, with TRBD1 matching 7 bases. This CDR3 spans 14 amino acids. V was pared by 1 base and J by 6 bases, with 7 bases of the junction left unmatched. Germline V gene data show CDR1 as SQVTM and CDR2 as ANQGSEA.

This clone occurred a few times. The chain has TRBV4-3 and TRBJ1-1; D gene ambiguous. Germline V CDR1 and CDR2: LGHNA, YSLEER. Trimming left V 0 bases short and J 4 bases short, with 12 bases between. The CDR3 totals 15 residues. This chain's CDR3 is CASSQEEGSGTEAFF. The CDR3 nucleotides are TGCGCCAGCAGCCAAGAAGAGGGCTCGGGCACTGAAGCTTTCTTT.

This clone was counted once. The chain has TRBV27 and TRBJ1-5; possibly TRBD1 for D (5 bases). Germline V CDR1 and CDR2: MNHEY, SMNVEV (reference sequence). This CDR3 comprises 15 residues. The ends were cut back, 8 bases at V and 3 bases at J, with 17 bases in the middle. Written as DNA, the CDR3 is TGTGCCAGCGCCCTGGGGGTTGGGGACAATCAGCCCCAGCATTTT. It is translated as CASALGVGDNQPQHF.

The rearrangement joins TRBV2 to TRBJ1-6, with D tentatively TRBD1 (6 bases). Trimming cost V 3 bases and J 4 bases, with 13 bases left between them. Germline CDR1 and CDR2: SNHLY and FYNNEI. This CDR3 is built from 16 residues. As DNA, the CDR3 is TGTGCCAGCAGTGAGATAGAGGACAGTTATAATTCACCCCTCCACTTT. Translation gives CASSEIEDSYNSPLHF.

CDR3 amino acids: CASSLGTDYEQYF. The DNA for the CDR3 is TGTGCCAGCTCGCTCGGGACAGACTACGAGCAGTACTTC. The V gene is TRBV6-5, the J gene TRBJ2-7; 7 bases fit TRBD1. Germline V CDR1 and CDR2: MNHEY, SVGAGI. This CDR3 spans 13 amino acids. V was clipped by 8 bases and J by 3 bases; unmatched bases: 7.

This chain joins TRBV5-6 and TRBJ2-7; D might be TRBD2 (6 bases). Trimming removed 4 bases at V and 4 bases at J, with 24 bases between. Germline CDR1 reads SGHDT; CDR2 reads YYEEEE. The CDR3 length is 17 residues. In DNA, the CDR3 is TGTGCCAGCAGCCCCGGATTGGTAGGGGTGGAGGGGTACGAGCAGTACTTC. The encoded protein is CASSPGLVGVEGYEQYF.

The chain links TRBV4-1 to TRBJ1-1; tentatively, D is TRBD1 (5 bases). The CDR3 length is 13 residues. Trimming pared 1 base from V and 7 bases from J, leaving 10 bases between. The germline gives CDR1 MGHRA, CDR2 YSYEKL. CDR3 sequence: CASSQVHGGEAFF. Here the CDR3 DNA reads TGCGCCAGCAGCCAAGTGCACGGGGGTGAAGCTTTCTTT.

The V and J genes are TRBV7-6 and TRBJ2-7; D tentatively fits TRBD1 or TRBD2 (5 bases each). The ends were cut back, 5 bases at V and 0 bases at J, with 14 bases in the middle. Germline V lookup: CDR1 SGHVS, CDR2 FNYEAQ. The CDR3 is 15 residues long. Here the CDR3 reads CASSPGRDPSYEQYF. The CDR3 nucleotides are TGTGCCAGCAGCCCAGGCCGGGACCCCTCCTACGAGCAGTACTTC.

The V and J genes are TRBV7-9 and TRBJ2-7, with a possible D match to TRBD2 (5 bases). V lost 5 bases and J 7 bases, leaving 15 bases between the germline ends. The CDR3 contains 13 residues. CDR1 SEHNR and CDR2 FQNEAQ come from the germline V gene (reference sequence). In DNA, the CDR3 is TGTGCCAGCAGCGCAGGCCTAGCTGGGGAGCAGTACTTC. This encodes CASSAGLAGEQYF.